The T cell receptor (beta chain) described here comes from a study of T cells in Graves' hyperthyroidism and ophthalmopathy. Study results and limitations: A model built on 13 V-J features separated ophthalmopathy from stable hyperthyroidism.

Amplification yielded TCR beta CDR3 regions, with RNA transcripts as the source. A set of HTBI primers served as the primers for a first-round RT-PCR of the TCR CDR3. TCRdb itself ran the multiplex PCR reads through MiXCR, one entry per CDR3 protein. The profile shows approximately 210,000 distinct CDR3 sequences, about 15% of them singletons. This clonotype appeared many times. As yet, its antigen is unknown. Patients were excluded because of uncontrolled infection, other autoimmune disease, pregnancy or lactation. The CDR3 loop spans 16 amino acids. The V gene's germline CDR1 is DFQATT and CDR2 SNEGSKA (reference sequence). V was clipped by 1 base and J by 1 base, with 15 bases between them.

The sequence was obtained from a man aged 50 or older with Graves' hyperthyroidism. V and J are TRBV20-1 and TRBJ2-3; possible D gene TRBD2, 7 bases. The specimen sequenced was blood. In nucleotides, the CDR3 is TGCAGTGCTAGAGGAGTAACAGGGAGGGGCACAGATACGCAGTATTTT. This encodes CSARGVTGRGTDTQYF.